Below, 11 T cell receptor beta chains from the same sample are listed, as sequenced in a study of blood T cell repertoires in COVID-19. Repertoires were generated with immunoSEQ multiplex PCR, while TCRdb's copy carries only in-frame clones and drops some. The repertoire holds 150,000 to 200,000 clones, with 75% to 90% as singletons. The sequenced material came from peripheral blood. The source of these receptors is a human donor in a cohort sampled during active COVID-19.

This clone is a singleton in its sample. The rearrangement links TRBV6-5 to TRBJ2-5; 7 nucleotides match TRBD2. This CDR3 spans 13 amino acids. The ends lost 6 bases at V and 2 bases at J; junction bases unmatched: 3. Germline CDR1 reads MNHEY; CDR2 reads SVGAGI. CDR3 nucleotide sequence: TGTGCCAGCAGAGAGCGGGATCAAGAGACCCAGTACTTC. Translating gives CASRERDQETQYF.

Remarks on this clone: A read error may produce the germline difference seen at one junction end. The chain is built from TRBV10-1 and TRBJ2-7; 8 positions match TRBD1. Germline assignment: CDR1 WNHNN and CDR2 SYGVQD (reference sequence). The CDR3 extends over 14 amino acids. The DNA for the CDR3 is TGCGCCAGCAGACCTCGGGACAGGTCCTTCGAGCAGTACTTC. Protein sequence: CASRPRDRSFEQYF.

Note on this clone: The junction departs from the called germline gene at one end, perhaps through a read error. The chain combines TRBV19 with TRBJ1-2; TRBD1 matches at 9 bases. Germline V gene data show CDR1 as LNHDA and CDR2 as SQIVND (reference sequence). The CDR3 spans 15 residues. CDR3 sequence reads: CASGIPDRGYYGYTF. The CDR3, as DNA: TGTGCCAGTGGTATCCCGGACAGGGGTTACTATGGCTACACCTTC.

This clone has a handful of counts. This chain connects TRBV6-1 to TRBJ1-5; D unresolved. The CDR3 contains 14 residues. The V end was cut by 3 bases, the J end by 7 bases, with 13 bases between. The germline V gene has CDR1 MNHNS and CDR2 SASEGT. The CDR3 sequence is CASSEAPRSQPQHF. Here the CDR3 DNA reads TGTGCCAGCAGTGAGGCGCCGCGGTCCCAGCCCCAGCATTTT.

The CDR3 bases are TGTGCCAGTGTGGACAGGGGGTCTCGCGAGCAGTACTTC. Its translation: CASVDRGSREQYF. The rearrangement links TRBV19 to TRBJ2-7; 10 bases match TRBD1. The CDR3 consists of 13 residues. Germline V gene data show CDR1 as LNHDA and CDR2 as SQIVND (reference sequence). Trimming at V came to 8 bases and at J to 6 bases, leaving 7 bases not matched to a gene.

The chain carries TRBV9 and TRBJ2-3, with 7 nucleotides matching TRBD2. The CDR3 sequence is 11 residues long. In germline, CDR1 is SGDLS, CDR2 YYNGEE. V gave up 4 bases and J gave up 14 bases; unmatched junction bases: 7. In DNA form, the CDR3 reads TGTGCCAGCAGCCCCGGGACTAAGGTGTATTTT. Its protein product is CASSPGTKVYF.

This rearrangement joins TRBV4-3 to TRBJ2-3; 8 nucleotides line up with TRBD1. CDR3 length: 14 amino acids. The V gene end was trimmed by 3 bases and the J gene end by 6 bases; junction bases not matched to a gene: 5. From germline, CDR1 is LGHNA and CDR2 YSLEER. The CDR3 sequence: CASSHRRTGDTQYF. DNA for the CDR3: TGCGCCAGCAGCCATCGAAGGACAGGGGATACGCAGTATTTT.

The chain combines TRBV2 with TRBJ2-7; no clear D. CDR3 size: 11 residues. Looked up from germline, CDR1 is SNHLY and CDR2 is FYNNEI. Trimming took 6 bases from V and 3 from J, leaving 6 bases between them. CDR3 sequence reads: CASSNSYEQYF. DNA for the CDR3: TGTGCCAGCAGCAACAGCTACGAGCAGTACTTC.

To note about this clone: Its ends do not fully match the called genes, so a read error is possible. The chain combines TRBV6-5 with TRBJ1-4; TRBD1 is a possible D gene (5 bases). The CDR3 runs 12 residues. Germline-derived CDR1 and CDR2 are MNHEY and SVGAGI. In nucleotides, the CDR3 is TGTGCCGGCAGGCGGGGGTTTGAAAAACTGTTTTTT. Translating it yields CAGRRGFEKLFF.

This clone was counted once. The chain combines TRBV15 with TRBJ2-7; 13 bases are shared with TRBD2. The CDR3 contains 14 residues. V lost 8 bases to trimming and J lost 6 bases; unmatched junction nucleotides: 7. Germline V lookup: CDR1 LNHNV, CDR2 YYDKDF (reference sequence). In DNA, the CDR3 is TGTGCCACCCAACTAGCGGGAGGGCCGGGCGAGCAGTACTTC. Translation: CATQLAGGPGEQYF.

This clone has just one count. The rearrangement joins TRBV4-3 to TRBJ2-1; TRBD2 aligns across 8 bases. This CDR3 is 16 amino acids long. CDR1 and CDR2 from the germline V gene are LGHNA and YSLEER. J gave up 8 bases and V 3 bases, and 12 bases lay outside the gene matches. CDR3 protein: CASSHPTGTRDHEQFF. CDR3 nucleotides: TGCGCCAGCAGCCATCCTACCGGGACTAGGGACCATGAGCAGTTCTTC.